The 15 T cell receptor beta chains presented below share a single source sample, sequenced in a study of T-cell memory formation after mild COVID-19 (dated by TCRdb to the early 2020s). To prepare the library, 5' RACE was applied. Reads for this sample came from an Illumina NovaSeq 6000. TCRdb reanalyzed the raw reads on its own, using fastp at Q25 for trimming and MiXCR for clone calling, and kept in-frame beta chains. Identical CDR3 proteins give one entry, which carries the most common genes and DNA. Across this sample there are roughly 120,000 distinct CDR3 sequences, with about 17% seen only once. The top ten hold about 15% of the sample. The sample consisted of PBMCs or a T cell subset sorted from them (not recorded which). All receptors derive from an adult woman who had mild COVID-19 (a few samples of this study predate the infection). The sample titles of this study are shuffled in the database, so cell type and time point are left out; the donor was told from shared clones.

The V and J genes are TRBV7-9 and TRBJ2-3; the D is unclear. With 3 bases removed from V and 6 bases from J, the gap between germline ends came to 7 bases. Looked up from germline, CDR1 is SEHNR and CDR2 is FQNEAQ (reference sequence). The CDR3 loop spans 12 amino acids. The chain's CDR3 is CASSLTRDTQYF. As DNA, the CDR3 is TGTGCCAGCAGCTTGACGAGGGATACGCAGTATTTT.

This clonotype was detected only a few times. The V call is TRBV5-1, the J call TRBJ2-2, with 7 positions matching TRBD1. The CDR3 is made up of 13 amino acids. CDR1 and CDR2 (germline): SGHRS, YFSETQ. The J segment lost 3 bases and the V segment lost 5 bases, leaving 1 base of the junction unmatched. The CDR3 is CASRGTDTGELFF. For the CDR3, the DNA is TGCGCCAGCAGAGGGACAGACACCGGGGAGCTGTTTTTT.

The V gene is TRBV24-1, the J gene TRBJ2-1, with TRBD2 identical over 11 bases. The germline gives CDR1 KGHDR, CDR2 SFDVKD. V shed 5 bases and J 8 bases; nucleotides not matched to a gene: 4. The CDR3 extends over 14 amino acids. CDR3 nucleotides: TGTGCCACCAGTGCGACTAGCGGGAAGGATGAGCAGTTCTTC. Amino acid sequence: CATSATSGKDEQFF.

V gene TRBV4-3 combines with J gene TRBJ2-7, with 16 nucleotides matching TRBD2. Germline CDR1 is LGHNA and CDR2 is YSLEER. The CDR3 sequence is 19 residues long. With 0 bases clipped from V and 3 bases from J, the junction kept 8 bases outside the gene matches. CDR3 in amino acids: CASSQEGPGLAGGRYEQYF. CDR3 DNA: TGCGCCAGCAGCCAAGAGGGGCCGGGACTAGCGGGAGGGCGCTACGAGCAGTACTTC.

This rearrangement joins TRBV18 to TRBJ2-2, with D perhaps assigned TRBD1 or TRBD2 (5 bases each). Germline CDR1 and CDR2: KGHSH and LQKENI. Trimming shortened V by 3 bases and J by 4 bases, and 15 bases separated the two germline ends. The length of the CDR3 is 16 residues. The CDR3 loop is CASSPRQGETTGELFF. In DNA form, the CDR3 reads TGTGCCAGCTCACCGCGGCAGGGAGAAACCACCGGGGAGCTGTTTTTT.

This clonotype came up a few times. J is TRBJ1-5 and V is TRBV6-5; a weak D match, TRBD1 (5 bases). Trimming took 0 bases from V and 4 from J, leaving 22 bases between them. Germline lookup yields CDR1 MNHEY and CDR2 SVGAGI. There are 19 residues in the CDR3. CDR3 sequence: CASSYSTRGLYWWNQPQHF. The CDR3 DNA follows: TGTGCCAGCAGTTACTCCACCCGGGGCCTCTATTGGTGGAATCAGCCCCAGCATTTT.

This clonotype was seen a handful of times. This chain connects TRBV9 to TRBJ2-1, with D possibly being TRBD1 (6 bases). The CDR3 runs to 15 residues. Germline V CDR1 and CDR2: SGDLS, YYNGEE. V shed 0 bases and J shed 7 bases, with 14 bases lying between them. In DNA, the CDR3 is TGTGCCAGCAGCGTAGGTACAATCACAGGGAATGAGCAGTTCTTC. Encoded protein: CASSVGTITGNEQFF.

The rearrangement uses TRBV21-1 and TRBJ1-1; the table assigns TRBD1, which was not confirmed against the DNA. TRBV21-1 corresponds to a pseudogene. The CDR3 runs to 10 residues. CDR3 sequence reads: CASTTWGAFF. DNA of the CDR3: TGTGCCAGCACGACATGGGGAGCTTTCTTT.

This chain links TRBV10-3 with TRBJ2-7; 7 bases agree with TRBD2. V lost 8 bases and J lost 1; bases outside the gene matches: 8. In germline, CDR1 is ENHRY, CDR2 SYGVKD. This CDR3 has 14 residues. In nucleotides, the CDR3 is TGTGCCATCTCCAAAAGCGGGAATTCCTACGAGCAGTACTTC. It specifies CAISKSGNSYEQYF.

This clonotype was counted between two and nine times. CDR3 amino acids: CASSQGWVNREKLFF. The CDR3 DNA is TGTGCCAGCAGCCAAGGATGGGTCAACCGGGAAAAACTGTTTTTT. The chain couples TRBV3-1 to TRBJ1-4, with no clear D. V lost 1 base and J 8 bases, leaving 14 bases between the germline ends. CDR1 LGHDT and CDR2 YNNKEL come from the germline V gene (reference sequence). This CDR3 has 15 amino acids.

There are a few counts of this clonotype. This chain joins TRBV12-3 or TRBV12-4 and TRBJ1-6; D is ambiguous. V was clipped by 3 bases and J by 7 bases, with 10 bases between them. This CDR3 has 14 amino acids. The DNA for the CDR3 is TGTGCCAGCAGTTTGGAGGGAACAAATTCACCCCTCCACTTT. Translating it yields CASSLEGTNSPLHF.

This sequence joins TRBV3-1 and TRBJ2-3; D call uncertain. This CDR3 has 15 residues. The germline gives CDR1 LGHDT, CDR2 YNNKEL (reference sequence). The V end was cut by 6 bases, the J end by 1 base, with 14 bases between. CDR3 in amino acids: CASSAYNGRTDTQYF. The CDR3 bases are TGTGCCAGCAGTGCTTACAACGGGCGCACAGATACGCAGTATTTT.

Comments on this clonotype: Relative to the germline gene, one junction end is altered; a read error may explain this. The J gene is TRBJ2-2, the V gene TRBV9; possibly TRBD2 for D (5 bases). The length of the CDR3 is 12 residues. Per the germline V gene, CDR1 is SGDLS and CDR2 is YYNGEE. In nucleotides, the CDR3 is TGTGCCAGCAGCGTAGAGACCGGGGAGCTGTATTTT. Its translation is CASSVETGELYF.

The chain employs TRBV2 and TRBJ1-2; D is uncertain. Germline V gene data show CDR1 as SNHLY and CDR2 as FYNNEI. The CDR3 sequence is 15 residues long. With 4 bases removed from V and 4 bases from J, the gap between germline ends came to 16 bases. The CDR3 nucleotides read TGTGCCAGCAGTGTGAGGGTGGGGTATGGCTATGGCTACACCTTC. This sequence encodes CASSVRVGYGYGYTF.

V is TRBV15 and J is TRBJ2-3; no clear D gene. V shed 4 bases and J shed 1 base, with 15 bases lying between them. The CDR3 length is 16 residues. The germline V gene encodes CDR1 LNHNV and CDR2 YYDKDF (reference sequence). This CDR3 reads CATSIDLPVGTDTQYF. The CDR3 DNA follows: TGTGCCACCAGCATAGATCTTCCGGTGGGCACAGATACGCAGTATTTT.